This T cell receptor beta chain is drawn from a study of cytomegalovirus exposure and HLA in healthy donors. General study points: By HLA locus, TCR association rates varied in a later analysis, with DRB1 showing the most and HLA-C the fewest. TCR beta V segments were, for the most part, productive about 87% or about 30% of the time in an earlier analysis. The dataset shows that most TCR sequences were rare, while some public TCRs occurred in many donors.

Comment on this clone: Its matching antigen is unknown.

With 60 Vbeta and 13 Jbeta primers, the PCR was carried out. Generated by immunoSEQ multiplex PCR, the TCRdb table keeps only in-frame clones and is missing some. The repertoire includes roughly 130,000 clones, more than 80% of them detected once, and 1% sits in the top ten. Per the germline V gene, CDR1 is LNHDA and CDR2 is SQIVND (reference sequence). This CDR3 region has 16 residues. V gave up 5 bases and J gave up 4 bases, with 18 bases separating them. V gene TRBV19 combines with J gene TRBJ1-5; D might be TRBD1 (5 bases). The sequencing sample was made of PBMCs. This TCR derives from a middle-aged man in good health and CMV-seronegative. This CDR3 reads CASSPEAGRGNQPQHF. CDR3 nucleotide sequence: TGTGCCAGTAGTCCTGAGGCAGGGCGTGGGAATCAGCCCCAGCATTTT.